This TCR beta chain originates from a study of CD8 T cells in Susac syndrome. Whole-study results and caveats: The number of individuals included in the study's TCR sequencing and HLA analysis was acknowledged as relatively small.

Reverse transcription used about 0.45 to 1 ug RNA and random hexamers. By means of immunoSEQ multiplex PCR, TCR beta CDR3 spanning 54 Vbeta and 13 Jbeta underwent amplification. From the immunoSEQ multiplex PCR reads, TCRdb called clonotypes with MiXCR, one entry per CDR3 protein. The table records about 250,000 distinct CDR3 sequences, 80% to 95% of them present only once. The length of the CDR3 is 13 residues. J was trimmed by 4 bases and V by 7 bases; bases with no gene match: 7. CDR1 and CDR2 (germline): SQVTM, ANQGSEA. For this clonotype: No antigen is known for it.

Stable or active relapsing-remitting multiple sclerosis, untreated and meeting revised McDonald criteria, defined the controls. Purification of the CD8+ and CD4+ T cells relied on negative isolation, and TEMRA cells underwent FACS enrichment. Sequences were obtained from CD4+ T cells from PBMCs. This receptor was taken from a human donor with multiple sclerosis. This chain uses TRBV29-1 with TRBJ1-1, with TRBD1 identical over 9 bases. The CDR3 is CSAGTGLATEAFF. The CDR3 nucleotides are TGCAGCGCCGGGACAGGGCTGGCCACTGAAGCTTTCTTT. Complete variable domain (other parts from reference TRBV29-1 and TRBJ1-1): SAVISQKPSRDICQRGTSLTIQCQVDSQVTMMFWYRQQPGQSLTLIATANQGSEATYESGFVIDKFPISRPNLTFSTLTVSNMSPEDSSIYLCSAGTGLATEAFFGQGTRLTVV.